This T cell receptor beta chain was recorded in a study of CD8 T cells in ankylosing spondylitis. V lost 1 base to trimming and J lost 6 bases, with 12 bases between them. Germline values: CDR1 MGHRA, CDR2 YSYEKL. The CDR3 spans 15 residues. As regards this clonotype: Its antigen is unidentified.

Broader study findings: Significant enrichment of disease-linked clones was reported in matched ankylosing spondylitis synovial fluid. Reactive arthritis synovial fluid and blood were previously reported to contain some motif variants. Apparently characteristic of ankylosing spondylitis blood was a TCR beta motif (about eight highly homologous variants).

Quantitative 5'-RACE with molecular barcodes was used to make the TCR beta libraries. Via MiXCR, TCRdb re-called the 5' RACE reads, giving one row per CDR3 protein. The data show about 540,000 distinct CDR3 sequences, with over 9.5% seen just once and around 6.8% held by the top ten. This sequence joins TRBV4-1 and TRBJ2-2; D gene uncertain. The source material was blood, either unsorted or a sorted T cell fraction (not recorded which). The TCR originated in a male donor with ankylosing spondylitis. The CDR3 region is CASSQVRAYSGELFF. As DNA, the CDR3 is TGCGCCAGCAGCCAAGTTAGAGCGTATTCCGGGGAGCTGTTTTTT.